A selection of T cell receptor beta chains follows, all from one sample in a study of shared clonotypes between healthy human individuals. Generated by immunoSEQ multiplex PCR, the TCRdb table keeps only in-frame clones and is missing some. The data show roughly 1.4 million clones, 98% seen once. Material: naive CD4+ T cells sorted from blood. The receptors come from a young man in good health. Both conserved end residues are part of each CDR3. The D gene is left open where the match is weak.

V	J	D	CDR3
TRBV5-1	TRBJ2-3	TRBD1	CASSLYPGGRDTQYF
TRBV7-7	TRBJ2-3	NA	CASSLLPHRAHSTDTQYF
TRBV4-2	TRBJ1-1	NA	CASSQDDREAFF
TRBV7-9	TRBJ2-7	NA	CASSSIIPQDEQYF
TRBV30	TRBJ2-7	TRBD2	CARRVGGRSYEQYF
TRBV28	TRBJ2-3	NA	CASSLFPRGAQTDTQYF
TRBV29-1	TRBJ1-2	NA	CSSRQPPYGYTF
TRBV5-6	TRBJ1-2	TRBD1	CASNLDRGEYGYTF
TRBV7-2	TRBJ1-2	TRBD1	CASSLGSQGAKGYTF
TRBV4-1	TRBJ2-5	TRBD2	CASSPGLAGVETQYF
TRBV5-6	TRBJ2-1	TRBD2	CASSLAGELNNEQFF
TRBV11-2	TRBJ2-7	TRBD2	CASSSLSGKLSSYEQYF
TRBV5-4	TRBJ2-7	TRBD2	CASSFGRGSYEQYF
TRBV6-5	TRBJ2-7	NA	CASSARGYEQYF
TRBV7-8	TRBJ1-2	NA	CASSFPPPGGHGYTF
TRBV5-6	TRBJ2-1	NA	CASSLRRKGTARGEQFF
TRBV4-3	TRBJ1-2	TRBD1	CASSQGIDEGAGYGYTF
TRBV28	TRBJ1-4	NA	CASSLFQVGGSTNEKLFF
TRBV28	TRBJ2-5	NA	CATTQETQYF
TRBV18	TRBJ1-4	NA	CASTGGLGEKLFF
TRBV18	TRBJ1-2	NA	CASSTVDSPSANYGYTF
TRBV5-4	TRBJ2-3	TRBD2	CASSFSGSADTQYF